The rows below give T cell receptor beta chains drawn from one sample of a study of cytomegalovirus exposure and HLA in healthy donors. The data were produced by immunoSEQ multiplex PCR, yet TCRdb's version contains in-frame clones alone and is incomplete. The sample comprises tens of thousands of clones, roughly 78% of which are singletons, and 2% to 3% rests with the top ten. The sequenced material came from PBMCs. These receptors were taken from a male donor in good health and CMV-seropositive. Each CDR3 is given with its conserved first and last residue. D genes are given only for firm matches. Clone sizes are given selectively: once, few, many, or a class where the clone is expanded.

.	TRBV25-1	TRBJ2-5	TRBD2	CASSLRMRFGGAETQYF	TGTGCCAGCAGTCTGCGGATGAGGTTCGGGGGGGCGGAGACCCAGTACTTC
.	TRBV28	TRBJ2-7	.	CASSWGLARGGLRYEQYF	TGTGCCAGCAGTTGGGGTCTAGCGCGGGGAGGATTGCGGTACGAGCAGTACTTC
.	TRBV2	TRBJ1-2	.	CASRKGNYGYTF	TGTGCCAGCAGGAAGGGGAACTATGGCTACACCTTC
.	TRBV5-1	TRBJ2-2	.	CASRKAPGGTGELFF	TGCGCCAGCAGAAAGGCACCCGGGGGCACCGGGGAGCTGTTTTTT
.	TRBV7-9	TRBJ2-3	TRBD1	CASHPGGATDTQYF	TGTGCCAGCCACCCAGGGGGCGCGACAGATACGCAGTATTTT
.	TRBV18	TRBJ2-2	.	CASSPPSAGPHGELFF	TGTGCCAGCTCACCACCGTCCGCGGGGCCCCACGGGGAGCTGTTTTTT
.	TRBV4-1	TRBJ2-7	TRBD2	CASSQDLLAGVYEQYF	TGCGCCAGCAGCCAAGATCTGCTAGCGGGAGTCTACGAGCAGTACTTC
.	TRBV4-1	TRBJ2-2	TRBD2	CASSKGLAGVVGELFF	TGCGCCAGCAGCAAAGGACTAGCGGGAGTAGTCGGGGAGCTGTTTTTT
few	TRBV4-1	TRBJ2-2	.	CASRNLRGENTGELFF	TGCGCCAGCAGAAACCTACGGGGAGAAAACACCGGGGAGCTGTTTTTT
.	TRBV27	TRBJ2-1	.	CASSPTRQNNEQFF	TGTGCCAGCAGTCCAACCAGACAGAACAATGAGCAGTTCTTC
few	TRBV5-1	TRBJ1-4	TRBD1	CASSVTGNEEKLFF	TGCGCCAGCAGCGTGACAGGGAATGAGGAAAAACTGTTTTTT
.	TRBV5-6	TRBJ2-7	.	CASSPRAAGRAEQYF	TGTGCCAGCAGCCCGCGGGCGGCAGGTCGGGCCGAGCAGTACTTC
.	TRBV1	TRBJ2-5	.	CTSSPEKRVPQETQYF	TGCACCAGCAGCCCGGAAAAGCGGGTCCCTCAAGAGACCCAGTACTTC
.	TRBV19	TRBJ2-7	.	CASGWEYEQYF	TGTGCCAGCGGATGGGAGTACGAGCAGTACTTC
.	TRBV28	TRBJ2-1	TRBD2	CASSLRASGFNEQFF	TGTGCCAGCAGTTTAAGGGCTAGCGGGTTCAATGAGCAGTTCTTC
.	TRBV11-2	TRBJ1-2	TRBD1	CASRTGTGGPNYGYTF	TGTGCCAGCAGGACCGGGACAGGGGGCCCTAACTATGGCTACACCTTC
once	TRBV5-4	TRBJ2-5	TRBD2	CASSLVASGSMETQYF	TGTGCCAGCAGCTTGGTGGCTAGCGGGAGTATGGAGACCCAGTACTTC
.	TRBV9	TRBJ2-2	TRBD2	CASSDRGGTKNTGELFF	TGTGCCAGCAGCGACCGGGGGGGAACTAAGAACACCGGGGAGCTGTTTTTT
.	TRBV5-1	TRBJ2-7	.	CASSLGQGSYEQYF	TGCGCCAGCAGCTTGGGGCAGGGTTCCTACGAGCAGTACTTC
.	TRBV10-3	TRBJ2-3	.	CAISGSENSSTDTQYF	TGTGCCATCAGTGGGTCTGAAAATAGTAGCACAGATACGCAGTATTTT
once	TRBV18	TRBJ2-2	TRBD1	CASSPAGTGHTGELFF	TGTGCCAGCTCACCTGCCGGGACAGGGCACACCGGGGAGCTGTTTTTT
.	TRBV5-1	TRBJ2-7	TRBD2	CASSTSGILNEQYF	TGCGCCAGCAGCACTAGCGGGATCTTAAACGAGCAGTACTTC
.	TRBV5-4	TRBJ2-5	.	CASISGLGGVKETQYF	TGTGCCAGCATCTCCGGGTTGGGCGGGGTCAAGGAGACCCAGTACTTC
few	TRBV6-1	TRBJ1-5	.	CASSVYVVNQPQHF	TGTGCCAGCAGTGTCTATGTCGTCAATCAGCCCCAGCATTTT
.	TRBV5-4	TRBJ2-6	TRBD1	CASSRGTAFSSGANVLTF	TGTGCCAGCAGCCGAGGGACAGCGTTTAGCTCTGGGGCCAACGTCCTGACTTTC
.	TRBV6-4	TRBJ1-6	TRBD1	CASKPDRDNSPLHF	TGTGCCAGCAAGCCCGACAGGGACAATTCACCCCTCCACTTT
.	TRBV28	TRBJ2-7	.	CASSARQRAYF	TGTGCCAGCAGCGCCCGACAGCGGGCATACTTC
.	TRBV9	TRBJ1-2	TRBD1	CASSRQGSFQYGYTF	TGTGCCAGCAGTCGACAGGGGTCCTTCCAGTATGGCTACACCTTC
.	TRBV5-1	TRBJ1-5	.	CASSFSPDSNQPQHF	TGCGCCAGCAGCTTTTCTCCAGATAGCAATCAGCCCCAGCATTTT
few	TRBV11-1	TRBJ2-1	.	CASSLRTVTVF	TGTGCCAGCAGCTTGAGGACTGTCACAGTCTTC
.	TRBV6-6	TRBJ1-5	.	CASSKSRGGSNQPQHF	TGTGCCAGCAGTAAAAGTAGGGGGGGAAGCAATCAGCCCCAGCATTTT
.	TRBV5-6	TRBJ2-7	TRBD1	CASSLLGTGSGEQYF	TGTGCCAGCAGCCTCCTTGGGACAGGGTCGGGGGAGCAGTACTTC
.	TRBV9	TRBJ2-2	TRBD2	CASSVELAGTGELFF	TGTGCCAGCAGCGTAGAGCTAGCGGGAACCGGGGAGCTGTTTTTT
.	TRBV5-1	TRBJ2-1	TRBD1	CASSPGQGHNEQFF	TGCGCCAGCAGCCCCGGACAGGGCCACAATGAGCAGTTCTTC
few	TRBV6-5	TRBJ2-7	.	CASSYSGRGSYEQYF	TGTGCCAGCAGTTACTCGGGTAGAGGCTCCTACGAGCAGTACTTC
once	TRBV9	TRBJ2-5	TRBD2	CASSGGGGGQETQYF	TGTGCCAGCAGCGGCGGGGGTGGGGGCCAAGAGACCCAGTACTTC
.	TRBV28	TRBJ2-5	.	CASTRTEIETQYF	TGTGCCAGCACCCGGACAGAGATAGAGACCCAGTACTTC
.	TRBV6-5	TRBJ2-7	TRBD2	CASRKTSGTYEQYF	TGTGCCAGCAGAAAGACTAGCGGCACCTACGAGCAGTACTTC
once	TRBV28	TRBJ1-4	.	CASSLTTRVNEKLFF	TGTGCCAGCAGCTTAACGACACGAGTCAATGAAAAACTGTTTTTT
.	TRBV5-4	TRBJ2-7	.	CASSLTGQKEMRYEQYF	TGTGCCAGCAGCCTAACCGGACAGAAAGAGATGCGCTACGAGCAGTACTTC
few	TRBV30	TRBJ1-2	.	CASLSGGIGYTF	TGTGCCTCTCTGTCTGGGGGGATTGGCTACACCTTC
.	TRBV7-2	TRBJ2-7	.	CASSQTPGAYEQYF	TGTGCCAGCAGCCAGACCCCGGGAGCTTACGAGCAGTACTTC
.	TRBV27	TRBJ2-3	TRBD2	CASRPLAGVPSTDTQYF	TGTGCCAGCAGGCCACTAGCGGGAGTCCCGAGCACAGATACGCAGTATTTT
.	TRBV5-1	TRBJ2-2	.	CASSSTGSYTGELFF	TGCGCCAGCAGCTCGACAGGAAGTTACACCGGGGAGCTGTTTTTT
.	TRBV7-2	TRBJ1-5	.	CASSPGGAYQPQHF	TGTGCCAGCAGCCCGGGGGGAGCGTATCAGCCCCAGCATTTT
.	TRBV5-4	TRBJ2-3	TRBD2	CASSLTLAGAVDTQYF	TGTGCCAGCAGCTTAACCCTAGCGGGAGCCGTAGATACGCAGTATTTT
.	TRBV15	TRBJ2-3	.	CATSSKLGLADTQYF	TGTGCCACCAGCAGCAAACTGGGGCTAGCGGATACGCAGTATTTT